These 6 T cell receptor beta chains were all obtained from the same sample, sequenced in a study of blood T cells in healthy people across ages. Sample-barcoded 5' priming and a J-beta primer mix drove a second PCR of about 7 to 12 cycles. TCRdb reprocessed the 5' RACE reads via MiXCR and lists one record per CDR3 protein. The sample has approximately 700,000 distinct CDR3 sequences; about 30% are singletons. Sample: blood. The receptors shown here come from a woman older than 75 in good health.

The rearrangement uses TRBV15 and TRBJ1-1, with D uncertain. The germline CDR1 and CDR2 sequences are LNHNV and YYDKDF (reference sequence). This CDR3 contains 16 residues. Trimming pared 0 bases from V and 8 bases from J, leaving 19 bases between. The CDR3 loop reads CATSRDLRGFVAEAFF. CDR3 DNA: TGTGCCACCAGCAGAGATCTTCGAGGATTTGTCGCGGAAGCTTTCTTT.

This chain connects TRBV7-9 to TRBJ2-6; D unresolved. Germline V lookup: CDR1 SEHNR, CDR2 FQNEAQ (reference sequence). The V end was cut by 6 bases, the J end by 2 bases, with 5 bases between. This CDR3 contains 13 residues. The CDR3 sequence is CASRGTGANVLTF. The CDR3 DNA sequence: TGTGCCAGCAGGGGGACTGGGGCCAACGTCCTGACTTTC. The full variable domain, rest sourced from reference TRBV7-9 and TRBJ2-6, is DTGVSQNPRHKITKRGQNVTFRCDPISEHNRLYWYRQTLGQGPEFLTYFQNEAQLEKSRLLSDRFSAERPKGSFSTLEIQRTEQGDSAMYLCASRGTGANVLTFGAGSRLTVL.

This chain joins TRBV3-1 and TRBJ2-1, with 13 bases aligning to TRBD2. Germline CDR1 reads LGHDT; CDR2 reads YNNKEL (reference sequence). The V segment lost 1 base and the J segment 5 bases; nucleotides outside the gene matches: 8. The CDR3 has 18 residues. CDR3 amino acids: CASSQGLGTSGENNEQFF. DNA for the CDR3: TGTGCCAGCAGCCAAGGTCTGGGGACTAGCGGGGAAAACAATGAGCAGTTCTTC.

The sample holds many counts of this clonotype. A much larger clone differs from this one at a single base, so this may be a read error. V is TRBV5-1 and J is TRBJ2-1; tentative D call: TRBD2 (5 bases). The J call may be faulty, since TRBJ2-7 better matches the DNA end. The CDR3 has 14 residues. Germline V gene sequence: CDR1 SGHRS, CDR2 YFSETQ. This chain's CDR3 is CASTGSSGYNEQYF. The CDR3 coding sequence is TGCGCCAGCACGGGCTCCTCGGGGTACAATGAGCAGTACTTC.

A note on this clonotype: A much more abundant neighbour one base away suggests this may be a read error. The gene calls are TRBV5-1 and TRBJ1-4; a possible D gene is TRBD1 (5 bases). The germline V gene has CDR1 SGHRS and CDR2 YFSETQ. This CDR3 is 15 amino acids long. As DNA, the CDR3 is TGCGCCAGCAGCTTGGGGGCCGGGACTAATGAAAGACTGTTTTTT. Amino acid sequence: CASSLGAGTNERLFF.

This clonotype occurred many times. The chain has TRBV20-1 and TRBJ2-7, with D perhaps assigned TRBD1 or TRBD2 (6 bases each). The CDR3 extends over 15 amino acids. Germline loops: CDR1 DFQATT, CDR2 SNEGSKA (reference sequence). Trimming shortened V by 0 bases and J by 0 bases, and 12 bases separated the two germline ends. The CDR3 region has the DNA TGCAGTGCTAGAGATTTGGGGGGCAACTCCTACGAGCAGTACTTC. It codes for CSARDLGGNSYEQYF.